This T cell receptor beta chain was identified in a study of CD8 T cells in ankylosing spondylitis. Germline CDR1 MNHEY, CDR2 SVGAGI. Germline trimming cut 2 bases from V and 6 bases from J; bases unmatched to any gene: 4. The CDR3 totals 15 residues. TCRdb reanalysed the 5' RACE reads using MiXCR and keeps one entry per CDR3 protein. The sample lists around 480,000 distinct CDR3 sequences; roughly 17% were seen once. Study-level findings and limits: Researchers report that disease-linked clones proved CD8+ and relatively rare in peripheral blood. A TCR beta motif of under ten highly homologous variants seemed to mark ankylosing spondylitis blood.

As regards this clonotype: Its antigen is unidentified.

The TCR was taken from a male donor with ankylosing spondylitis. The chain is built from TRBV6-5 and TRBJ2-2; TRBD1 agrees at 9 bases. The sample comprised blood, either unsorted or a sorted T cell fraction (not recorded which). The CDR3 is CASSYPGQGAGELFF. CDR3 coding DNA: TGTGCCAGCAGTTACCCGGGACAGGGAGCCGGGGAGCTGTTTTTT.